The rows below give T cell receptor beta chains drawn from one sample of a study of early stage breast cancer tumors. Only in-frame clones appear in the TCRdb table, and some are missing; sequencing was by immunoSEQ multiplex PCR. Here the sample spans about 30,000 clones, approximately 75% being singletons. The sequenced material came from blood. The origin of the receptors is a person between 50 and 60 years old with breast cancer. Both conserved end residues are part of each CDR3. A D gene is named only where the DNA matches it firmly. Not every row has a clone size; where given, it reads once, few, many or a size class.

CDR3nt: TGCGCCAGCAGCCAACACGACCTAGTAGCCTACAATGAGCAGTTCTTC
CDR3aa: CASSQHDLVAYNEQFF
d_gene: .
abundance: few
v_gene: TRBV4-1
j_gene: TRBJ2-1

CDR3nt: TGCGCCAGCAGCCAATCGTCCTACGAGCAGTACTTC
CDR3aa: CASSQSSYEQYF
d_gene: .
abundance: .
v_gene: TRBV4-1
j_gene: TRBJ2-7

CDR3nt: TGTGCCAGCCGTGGACAGGGTGTTTACGAGCAGTACTTC
CDR3aa: CASRGQGVYEQYF
d_gene: TRBD1
abundance: .
v_gene: TRBV6-1
j_gene: TRBJ2-7

CDR3nt: TGCGCCAGCAGCTTGGGGGATTACAATGAGCAGTTCTTC
CDR3aa: CASSLGDYNEQFF
d_gene: .
abundance: once
v_gene: TRBV5-1
j_gene: TRBJ2-1

CDR3nt: TGTGCCAGCAGCCCCAATAGTCCCTACTCTGGAAACACCATATATTTT
CDR3aa: CASSPNSPYSGNTIYF
d_gene: .
abundance: .
v_gene: TRBV9
j_gene: TRBJ1-3

CDR3nt: TGTGCCAGCAGTTACGGACAGGGTCGGGACGAGCAGTACTTC
CDR3aa: CASSYGQGRDEQYF
d_gene: TRBD1
abundance: .
v_gene: TRBV6-6
j_gene: TRBJ2-7

CDR3nt: TGCGCCAGCAGCCGCGGGGCCTGGGAGACCCAGTACTTC
CDR3aa: CASSRGAWETQYF
d_gene: .
abundance: .
v_gene: TRBV5-1
j_gene: TRBJ2-5

CDR3nt: TGTGCCAGCAGGACAGGGGGTACCAATCAGCCCCAGCATTTT
CDR3aa: CASRTGGTNQPQHF
d_gene: TRBD1
abundance: .
v_gene: TRBV27
j_gene: TRBJ1-5

CDR3nt: TGTGCCAGCAGTTTAGGGGGAGCTTTAGAGACCCAGTACTTC
CDR3aa: CASSLGGALETQYF
d_gene: .
abundance: .
v_gene: TRBV28
j_gene: TRBJ2-5

CDR3nt: TGTGCCAGCAGCTTATTCCAAGAGAAGACAGATACGCAGTATTTT
CDR3aa: CASSLFQEKTDTQYF
d_gene: .
abundance: once
v_gene: TRBV7-3
j_gene: TRBJ2-3

CDR3nt: TGTGCCAGCAGTTACGGAGACGACTTATACTTAGAAGCTTTCTTT
CDR3aa: CASSYGDDLYLEAFF
d_gene: .
abundance: .
v_gene: TRBV6-6
j_gene: TRBJ1-1

CDR3nt: TGTGCCAGCAGCCCTAGGGCAACCTTGTACGAGCAGTACTTC
CDR3aa: CASSPRATLYEQYF
d_gene: .
abundance: .
v_gene: TRBV6-6
j_gene: TRBJ2-7

CDR3nt: TGTGCCAGTAGTATGCTTGAAGATAGCAATCAGCCCCAGCATTTT
CDR3aa: CASSMLEDSNQPQHF
d_gene: .
abundance: .
v_gene: TRBV19
j_gene: TRBJ1-5

CDR3nt: TGTGCCAGCAGCTTAGCGCGGTTGGAGTCCTACGAGCAGTACTTC
CDR3aa: CASSLARLESYEQYF
d_gene: .
abundance: .
v_gene: TRBV7-2
j_gene: TRBJ2-7

CDR3nt: TGTGCCAGCCTATCGGCACAGAACACTGAAGCTTTCTTT
CDR3aa: CASLSAQNTEAFF
d_gene: .
abundance: few
v_gene: TRBV6-5
j_gene: TRBJ1-1

CDR3nt: TGTGCCAGCAGCTTGAACGGAGCTTTCGGAAAACTGTTTTTT
CDR3aa: CASSLNGAFGKLFF
d_gene: .
abundance: .
v_gene: TRBV5-4
j_gene: TRBJ1-4

CDR3nt: TGTGCCAGCAGTTTATTGGGAAAATTCGGCAATGAGCAGTTCTTC
CDR3aa: CASSLLGKFGNEQFF
d_gene: .
abundance: .
v_gene: TRBV27
j_gene: TRBJ2-1

CDR3nt: TGTGCCAGCAGCCTACGGACAGGGCAGAGCTCTGGGGCCAACGTCCTGACTTTC
CDR3aa: CASSLRTGQSSGANVLTF
d_gene: TRBD1
abundance: .
v_gene: TRBV11-3
j_gene: TRBJ2-6

CDR3nt: TGTGCCAGCAGCTTGGGGGCGGGGGGGAGAGGTGAAGCTTTCTTT
CDR3aa: CASSLGAGGRGEAFF
d_gene: .
abundance: few
v_gene: TRBV5-5
j_gene: TRBJ1-1

CDR3nt: TGTGCCAGCAGTTCTCCCACAGAGACCCAGTACTTC
CDR3aa: CASSSPTETQYF
d_gene: .
abundance: .
v_gene: TRBV6-1
j_gene: TRBJ2-5

CDR3nt: TGCGCCAGCAGCCAAGATCCCGAGGGAAACAACTATGGCTACACCTTC
CDR3aa: CASSQDPEGNNYGYTF
d_gene: .
abundance: medium-sized
v_gene: TRBV4-1
j_gene: TRBJ1-2

CDR3nt: TGTGCCATCAGTGAGTCCCCCGGGTTTAGGTTGGTCACTGAAGCTTTCTTT
CDR3aa: CAISESPGFRLVTEAFF
d_gene: .
abundance: .
v_gene: TRBV10-3
j_gene: TRBJ1-1

CDR3nt: TGTGCCAGCAGCTTGTACGTATACGAGCAGTACTTC
CDR3aa: CASSLYVYEQYF
d_gene: .
abundance: .
v_gene: TRBV5-6
j_gene: TRBJ2-7

CDR3nt: TGTGCCAGCAGCTCCACCCGCACAGATACGCAGTATTTT
CDR3aa: CASSSTRTDTQYF
d_gene: .
abundance: .
v_gene: TRBV7-2
j_gene: TRBJ2-3

CDR3nt: TGTGCCAGCAGCGTAGGACAGGACAATGAGCAGTTCTTC
CDR3aa: CASSVGQDNEQFF
d_gene: .
abundance: few
v_gene: TRBV9
j_gene: TRBJ2-1

CDR3nt: TGCGCCAGCGGGCCTTTAGGGTCCCAAGAGACCCAGTACTTC
CDR3aa: CASGPLGSQETQYF
d_gene: .
abundance: .
v_gene: TRBV5-1
j_gene: TRBJ2-5

CDR3nt: TGTGCCAGCAGCTTGCGTGAAAAACTGTTTTTT
CDR3aa: CASSLREKLFF
d_gene: .
abundance: .
v_gene: TRBV7-9
j_gene: TRBJ1-4

CDR3nt: TGCGCCAGCAGCAAAACGGGACAGGGTTACGAGCAGTACTTC
CDR3aa: CASSKTGQGYEQYF
d_gene: TRBD1
abundance: few
v_gene: TRBV5-1
j_gene: TRBJ2-7

CDR3nt: TGTGCCAGCTCACAAGGGACAGGGACGAACACTGAAGCTTTCTTT
CDR3aa: CASSQGTGTNTEAFF
d_gene: TRBD1
abundance: once
v_gene: TRBV18
j_gene: TRBJ1-1

CDR3nt: TGTGCCAGCAGCTTAGGGACAGACACTTACTCTGGAAATGAGCAGTTCTTC
CDR3aa: CASSLGTDTYSGNEQFF
d_gene: .
abundance: .
v_gene: TRBV7-9
j_gene: TRBJ2-1

CDR3nt: TGTGCCAGCGGCCCTAGGGTATCGGTTGTCTACGAGCAGTACTTC
CDR3aa: CASGPRVSVVYEQYF
d_gene: .
abundance: .
v_gene: TRBV28
j_gene: TRBJ2-7

CDR3nt: TGTGCCAGCAGCTGGGGGGTCGCGGGACAGGCCGGGAATTTTCAGTACTTC
CDR3aa: CASSWGVAGQAGNFQYF
d_gene: TRBD1
abundance: once
v_gene: TRBV7-2
j_gene: TRBJ2-4

CDR3nt: TGTGCCAGCAGCGGATCCGAGGGGGATCAGCCCCAGCATTTT
CDR3aa: CASSGSEGDQPQHF
d_gene: .
abundance: .
v_gene: TRBV27
j_gene: TRBJ1-5

CDR3nt: TGTGCCAGCAGCCAAGAGGGACTAGCGAACACCGGGGAGCTGTTTTTT
CDR3aa: CASSQEGLANTGELFF
d_gene: TRBD2
abundance: few
v_gene: TRBV4-2
j_gene: TRBJ2-2

CDR3nt: TGTGCCAGTAGTATAGGGACAGGGTATAGCAATCAGCCCCAGCATTTT
CDR3aa: CASSIGTGYSNQPQHF
d_gene: TRBD1
abundance: few
v_gene: TRBV19
j_gene: TRBJ1-5

CDR3nt: TGTGCTAGTGGTTCGGGAAATTCGAACACTGAAGCTTTCTTT
CDR3aa: CASGSGNSNTEAFF
d_gene: .
abundance: .
v_gene: TRBV12-5
j_gene: TRBJ1-1

CDR3nt: TGTGCCGGCCGCAGGGCTAGCACAGATACGCAGTATTTT
CDR3aa: CAGRRASTDTQYF
d_gene: .
abundance: .
v_gene: TRBV30
j_gene: TRBJ2-3

CDR3nt: TGTGCCAGCAGCTTGGGCAGGGATTTTTCCTACAATGAGCAGTTCTTC
CDR3aa: CASSLGRDFSYNEQFF
d_gene: .
abundance: .
v_gene: TRBV7-9
j_gene: TRBJ2-1